A selection of T cell receptor beta chains follows, all from one sample in a study of CD8 T cells in ankylosing spondylitis. TCRdb independently ran MiXCR on the 5' RACE reads; one entry per CDR3 protein. Seen here are 200,000 to 300,000 distinct CDR3 sequences, 8% to 9.5% observed once, and the top ten hold nearly 7%. The sequencing sample was made of blood, either unsorted or a sorted T cell fraction (not recorded which). These receptors all come from a male donor with ankylosing spondylitis or in good health (not recorded which). Both conserved end residues are part of each CDR3. The D gene is left open where the match is weak. Clone size is not always given. Where it is, it says once, few, many or a class for expanded clones.

CDR3 protein: CASSPGGPGNEQFF; CDR3 DNA: TGTGCCAGCAGCCCGGGGGGACCGGGCAATGAGCAGTTCTTC; J gene: TRBJ2-1; D gene: TRBD2; clone size: .; V gene: TRBV5-5; CDR3 length: 14
CDR3 protein: CSVEYRAGGHEQFF; CDR3 DNA: TGCAGCGTTGAATATCGAGCGGGGGGTCATGAGCAGTTCTTC; J gene: TRBJ2-1; D gene: TRBD2; clone size: many; V gene: TRBV29-1; CDR3 length: 14
CDR3 protein: CASSRQGDSYGYTF; CDR3 DNA: TGTGCCAGCAGCCGACAGGGGGACTCCTATGGCTACACCTTC; J gene: TRBJ1-2; D gene: TRBD1; clone size: many; V gene: TRBV12-3/TRBV12-4; CDR3 length: 14
CDR3 protein: CASSQDYSSNQPQHF; CDR3 DNA: TGCGCCAGCAGCCAAGATTACAGTAGCAATCAGCCCCAGCATTTT; J gene: TRBJ1-5; D gene: .; clone size: .; V gene: TRBV4-3; CDR3 length: 15
CDR3 protein: CASSPPLPRQNIQYF; CDR3 DNA: TGTGCCAGCTCACCCCCTCTCCCCAGACAGAACATTCAGTACTTC; J gene: TRBJ2-4; D gene: .; clone size: many; V gene: TRBV18; CDR3 length: 15
CDR3 protein: CASSLGDRRSYGYTF; CDR3 DNA: TGCGCCAGCAGCTTGGGAGACAGGAGGTCCTATGGCTACACCTTC; J gene: TRBJ1-2; D gene: .; clone size: many; V gene: TRBV5-1; CDR3 length: 15
CDR3 protein: CAFSSTSGRAPYTNEQFF; CDR3 DNA: TGTGCCTTCAGTTCTACTAGCGGGAGGGCCCCCTACACGAATGAGCAGTTCTTC; J gene: TRBJ2-1; D gene: TRBD2; clone size: .; V gene: TRBV2; CDR3 length: 18
CDR3 protein: CASSYRDRGGTPLHF; CDR3 DNA: TGTGCCAGCAGTTACCGGGACAGGGGCGGAACCCCCCTCCACTTT; J gene: TRBJ1-6; D gene: TRBD1; clone size: .; V gene: TRBV6-5; CDR3 length: 15
CDR3 protein: CASSLFGNTIYF; CDR3 DNA: TGTGCCAGCAGCTTATTTGGAAACACCATATATTTT; J gene: TRBJ1-3; D gene: .; clone size: .; V gene: TRBV7-2; CDR3 length: 12
CDR3 protein: CASSTGFGGYTF; CDR3 DNA: TGTGCCAGCAGTACAGGGTTCGGTGGCTACACCTTC; J gene: TRBJ1-2; D gene: .; clone size: .; V gene: TRBV27; CDR3 length: 12
CDR3 protein: CASSSARSGELFF; CDR3 DNA: TGTGCCAGCAGTTCAGCACGATCCGGGGAGCTGTTTTTT; J gene: TRBJ2-2; D gene: .; clone size: .; V gene: TRBV6-5; CDR3 length: 13
CDR3 protein: CASSLIGQGGTEAFF; CDR3 DNA: TGTGCCAGCAGCTTAATCGGGCAGGGGGGAACTGAAGCTTTCTTT; J gene: TRBJ1-1; D gene: TRBD1; clone size: many; V gene: TRBV7-9; CDR3 length: 15
CDR3 protein: CSARVGGRSNQPQHF; CDR3 DNA: TGCAGTGCTAGAGTAGGGGGCCGTAGCAATCAGCCCCAGCATTTT; J gene: TRBJ1-5; D gene: TRBD1; clone size: many; V gene: TRBV20-1; CDR3 length: 15
CDR3 protein: CASSPRGAGNQPQHF; CDR3 DNA: TGTGCCAGCTCACCCAGGGGGGCCGGGAATCAGCCCCAGCATTTT; J gene: TRBJ1-5; D gene: TRBD1; clone size: many; V gene: TRBV18; CDR3 length: 15
CDR3 protein: CASSVQGDYNEQFF; CDR3 DNA: TGTGCCAGCAGTGTACAGGGTGACTACAATGAGCAGTTCTTC; J gene: TRBJ2-1; D gene: .; clone size: many; V gene: TRBV27; CDR3 length: 14
CDR3 protein: CASSSWTGTEAFF; CDR3 DNA: TGCGCCAGCAGCTCCTGGACAGGGACTGAAGCTTTCTTT; J gene: TRBJ1-1; D gene: TRBD1; clone size: many; V gene: TRBV5-1; CDR3 length: 13
CDR3 protein: CASHLGASNTEAFF; CDR3 DNA: TGTGCCAGCCACCTGGGAGCTTCGAACACTGAAGCTTTCTTT; J gene: TRBJ1-1; D gene: .; clone size: .; V gene: TRBV27; CDR3 length: 14
CDR3 protein: CASSSTSGPGETQYF; CDR3 DNA: TGCGCCAGCAGCTCGACCTCCGGACCCGGAGAGACCCAGTACTTC; J gene: TRBJ2-5; D gene: .; clone size: few; V gene: TRBV5-1; CDR3 length: 15
CDR3 protein: CSARVHGGAGNEQFF; CDR3 DNA: TGCAGTGCTAGAGTCCACGGGGGGGCCGGCAATGAGCAGTTCTTC; J gene: TRBJ2-1; D gene: TRBD2; clone size: many; V gene: TRBV20-1; CDR3 length: 15
CDR3 protein: CASSLVGRTNYGYTF; CDR3 DNA: TGTGCCAGCAGCTTAGTAGGGCGGACTAACTATGGCTACACCTTC; J gene: TRBJ1-2; D gene: .; clone size: many; V gene: TRBV7-9; CDR3 length: 15
CDR3 protein: CASSPLRVTSGNTIYF; CDR3 DNA: TGTGCCAGCAGCCCCTTGCGGGTTACCTCTGGAAACACCATATATTTT; J gene: TRBJ1-3; D gene: .; clone size: .; V gene: TRBV12-3/TRBV12-4; CDR3 length: 16
CDR3 protein: CASSLEGNSNYGYTF; CDR3 DNA: TGTGCCAGCAGCTTAGAAGGGAATTCCAACTATGGCTACACCTTC; J gene: TRBJ1-2; D gene: .; clone size: many; V gene: TRBV7-6; CDR3 length: 15
CDR3 protein: CASSSSGTGHTEAFF; CDR3 DNA: TGTGCCAGCAGCTCCTCCGGGACAGGCCACACTGAAGCTTTCTTT; J gene: TRBJ1-1; D gene: TRBD1; clone size: few; V gene: TRBV7-9; CDR3 length: 15
CDR3 protein: CASSDMGARGNTIYF; CDR3 DNA: TGCGCCAGCAGCGACATGGGGGCGAGAGGAAACACCATATATTTT; J gene: TRBJ1-3; D gene: .; clone size: .; V gene: TRBV5-1; CDR3 length: 15
CDR3 protein: CASSLVEGSGRWNYGYTF; CDR3 DNA: TGTGCCAGCAGCTTAGTGGAGGGGAGCGGACGGTGGAACTATGGCTACACCTTC; J gene: TRBJ1-2; D gene: .; clone size: many; V gene: TRBV11-1; CDR3 length: 18
CDR3 protein: CSGTGQGPMTQYF; CDR3 DNA: TGCAGTGGTACGGGACAGGGGCCCATGACGCAGTATTTT; J gene: TRBJ2-3; D gene: TRBD1; clone size: many; V gene: TRBV20-1; CDR3 length: 13
CDR3 protein: CSARDLGGNSPLHF; CDR3 DNA: TGCAGTGCTAGAGATCTTGGGGGTAATTCACCCCTCCACTTT; J gene: TRBJ1-6; D gene: .; clone size: .; V gene: TRBV20-1; CDR3 length: 14
CDR3 protein: CASSYTFTGPDTQYF; CDR3 DNA: TGTGCCAGCAGTTACACCTTTACAGGGCCAGATACGCAGTATTTT; J gene: TRBJ2-3; D gene: .; clone size: many; V gene: TRBV6-2/TRBV6-3; CDR3 length: 15
CDR3 protein: CATQRGGELFF; CDR3 DNA: TGCGCCACACAGAGGGGTGGGGAGCTGTTTTTT; J gene: TRBJ2-2; D gene: .; clone size: .; V gene: TRBV10-2; CDR3 length: 11